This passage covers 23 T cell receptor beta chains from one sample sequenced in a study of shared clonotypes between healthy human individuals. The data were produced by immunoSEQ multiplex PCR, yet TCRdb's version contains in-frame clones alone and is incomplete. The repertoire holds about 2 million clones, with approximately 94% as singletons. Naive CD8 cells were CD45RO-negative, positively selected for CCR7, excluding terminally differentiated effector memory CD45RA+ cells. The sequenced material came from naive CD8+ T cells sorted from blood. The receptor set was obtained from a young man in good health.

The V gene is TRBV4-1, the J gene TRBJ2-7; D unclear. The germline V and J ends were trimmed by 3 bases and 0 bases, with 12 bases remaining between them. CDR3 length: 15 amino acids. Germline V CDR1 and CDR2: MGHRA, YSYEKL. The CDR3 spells CASSHIRASSYEQYF. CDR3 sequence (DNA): TGCGCCAGCAGCCATATCCGCGCTAGCTCCTACGAGCAGTACTTC.

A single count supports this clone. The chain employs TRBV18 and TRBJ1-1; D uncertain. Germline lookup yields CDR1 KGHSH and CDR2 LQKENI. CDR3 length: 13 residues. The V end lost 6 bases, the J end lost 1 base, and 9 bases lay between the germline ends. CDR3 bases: TGTGCCAGCTCCCCCGGACCGAACACTGAAGCTTTCTTT. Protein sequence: CASSPGPNTEAFF.

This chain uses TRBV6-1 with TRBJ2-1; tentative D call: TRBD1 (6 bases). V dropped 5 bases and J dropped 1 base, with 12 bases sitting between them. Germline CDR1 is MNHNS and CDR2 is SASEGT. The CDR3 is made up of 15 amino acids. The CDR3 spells CASSTPGTSYNEQFF. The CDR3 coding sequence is TGTGCCAGCAGTACGCCTGGGACATCCTACAATGAGCAGTTCTTC.

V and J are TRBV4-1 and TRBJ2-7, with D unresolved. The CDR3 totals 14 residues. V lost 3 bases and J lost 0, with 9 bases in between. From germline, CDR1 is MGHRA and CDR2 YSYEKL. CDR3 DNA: TGCGCCAGCAGCCAGTACACGAGCTCCTACGAGCAGTACTTC. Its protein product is CASSQYTSSYEQYF.

Here the CDR3 reads CASSHEGTTEAFF. CDR3 DNA sequence: TGTGCCAGCAGCCACGAGGGCACCACTGAAGCTTTCTTT. V gene TRBV4-2 combines with J gene TRBJ1-1; D is ambiguous. Germline CDR1 reads LGHNA; CDR2 reads YNFKEQ. This CDR3 region has 13 residues. The germline V and J ends were trimmed by 3 bases and 4 bases, with 9 bases remaining between them.

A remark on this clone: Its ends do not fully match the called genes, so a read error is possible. The CDR3, as DNA: TGTGCCAGCAGAGCAGACCTCGGAAGTCGCAATCAGTCCCAGCATTTT. As protein: CASRADLGSRNQSQHF. The chain employs TRBV28 and TRBJ1-5; D ambiguous. The CDR3 runs to 16 residues. CDR1 MDHEN and CDR2 SYDVKM come from the germline V gene.

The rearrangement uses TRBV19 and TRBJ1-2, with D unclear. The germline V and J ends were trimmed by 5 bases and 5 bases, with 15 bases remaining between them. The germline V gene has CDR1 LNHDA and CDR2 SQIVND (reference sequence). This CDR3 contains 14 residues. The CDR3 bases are TGTGCCAGTAGTCCGACTCTCGGGGAGTATGGCTACACCTTC. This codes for CASSPTLGEYGYTF.

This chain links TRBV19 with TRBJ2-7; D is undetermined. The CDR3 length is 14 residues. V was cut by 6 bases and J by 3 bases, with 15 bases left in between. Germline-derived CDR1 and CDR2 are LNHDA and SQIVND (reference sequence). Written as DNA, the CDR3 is TGTGCCAGTAGGGGCCTTGAAACAAACTACGAGCAGTACTTC. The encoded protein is CASRGLETNYEQYF.

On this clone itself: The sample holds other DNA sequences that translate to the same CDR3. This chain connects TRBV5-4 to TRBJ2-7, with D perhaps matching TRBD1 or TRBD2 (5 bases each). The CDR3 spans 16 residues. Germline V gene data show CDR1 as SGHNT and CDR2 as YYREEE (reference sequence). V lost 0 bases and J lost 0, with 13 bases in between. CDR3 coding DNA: TGTGCCAGCAGCTTGGCGGGTAGTGGGGGCTCCTACGAGCAGTACTTC. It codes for CASSLAGSGGSYEQYF.

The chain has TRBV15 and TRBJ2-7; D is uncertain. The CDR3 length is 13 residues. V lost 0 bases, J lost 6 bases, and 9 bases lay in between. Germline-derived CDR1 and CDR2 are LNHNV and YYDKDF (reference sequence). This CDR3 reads CATSRDLASEQYF. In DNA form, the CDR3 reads TGTGCCACCAGCAGAGATCTGGCTTCCGAGCAGTACTTC. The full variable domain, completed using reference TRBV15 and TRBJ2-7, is DAMVIQNPRYQVTQFGKPVTLSCSQTLNHNVMYWYQQKSSQAPKLLFHYYDKDFNNEADTPDNFQSRRPNTSFCFLDIRSPGLGDTAMYLCATSRDLASEQYFGPGTRLTVT.

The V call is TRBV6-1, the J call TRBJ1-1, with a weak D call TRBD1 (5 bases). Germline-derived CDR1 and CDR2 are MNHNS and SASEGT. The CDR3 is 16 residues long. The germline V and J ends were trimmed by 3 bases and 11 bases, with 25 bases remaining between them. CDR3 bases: TGTGCCAGCAGTGATGACACCACGGGACCTGCAAATATGGCTTTCTTT. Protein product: CASSDDTTGPANMAFF.

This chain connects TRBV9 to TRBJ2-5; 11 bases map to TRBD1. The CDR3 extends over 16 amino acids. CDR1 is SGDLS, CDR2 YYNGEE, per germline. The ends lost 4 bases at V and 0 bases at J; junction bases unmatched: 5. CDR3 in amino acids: CASSLRDRGYQETQYF. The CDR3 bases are TGTGCCAGCAGCCTTCGGGACAGGGGGTACCAAGAGACCCAGTACTTC. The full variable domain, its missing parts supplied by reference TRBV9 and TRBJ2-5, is DSGVTQTPKHLITATGQRVTLRCSPRSGDLSVYWYQQSLDQGLQFLIQYYNGEERAKGNILERFSAQQFPDLHSELNLSSLELGDSALYFCASSLRDRGYQETQYFGPGTRLLVL.

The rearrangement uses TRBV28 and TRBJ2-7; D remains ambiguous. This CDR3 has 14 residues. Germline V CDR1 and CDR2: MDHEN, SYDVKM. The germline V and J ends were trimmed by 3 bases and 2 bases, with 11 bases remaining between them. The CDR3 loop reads CASSFSIPAYEQYF. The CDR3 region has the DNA TGTGCCAGCAGTTTCAGTATACCCGCCTACGAGCAGTACTTC.

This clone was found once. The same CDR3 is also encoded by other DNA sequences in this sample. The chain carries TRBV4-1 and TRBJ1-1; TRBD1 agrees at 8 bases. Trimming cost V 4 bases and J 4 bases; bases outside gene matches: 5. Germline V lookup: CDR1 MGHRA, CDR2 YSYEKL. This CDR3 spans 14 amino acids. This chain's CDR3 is CASSLLTGGTEAFF. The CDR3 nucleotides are TGCGCCAGCAGCCTACTTACAGGGGGCACTGAAGCTTTCTTT.

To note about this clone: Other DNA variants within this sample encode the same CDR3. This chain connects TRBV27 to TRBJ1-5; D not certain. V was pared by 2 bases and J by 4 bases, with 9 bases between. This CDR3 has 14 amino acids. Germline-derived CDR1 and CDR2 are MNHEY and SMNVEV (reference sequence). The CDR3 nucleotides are TGTGCCAGCAGTTTAGGTCCGATTAATCAGCCCCAGCATTTT. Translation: CASSLGPINQPQHF.

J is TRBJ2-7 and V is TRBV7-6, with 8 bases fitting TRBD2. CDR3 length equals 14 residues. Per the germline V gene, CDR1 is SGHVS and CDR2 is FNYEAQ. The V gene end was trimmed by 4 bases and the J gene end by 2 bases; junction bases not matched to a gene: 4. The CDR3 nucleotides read TGTGCCAGCAGCTCGCGGGGGGAGGCCTACGAGCAGTACTTC. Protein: CASSSRGEAYEQYF.

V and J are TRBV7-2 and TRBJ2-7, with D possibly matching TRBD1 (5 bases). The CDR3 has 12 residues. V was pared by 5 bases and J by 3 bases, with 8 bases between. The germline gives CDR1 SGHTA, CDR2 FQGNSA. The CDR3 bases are TGTGCCAGCAGCATCGACAGCTACGAGCAGTACTTC. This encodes CASSIDSYEQYF.

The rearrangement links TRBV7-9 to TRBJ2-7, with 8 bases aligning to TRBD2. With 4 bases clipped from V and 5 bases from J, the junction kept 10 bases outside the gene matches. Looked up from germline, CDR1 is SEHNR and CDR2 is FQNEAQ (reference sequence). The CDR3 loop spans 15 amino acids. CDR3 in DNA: TGTGCCAGCAGCTGGTGGGGTAGCGGGGATGACGAGCAGTACTTC. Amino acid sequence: CASSWWGSGDDEQYF.

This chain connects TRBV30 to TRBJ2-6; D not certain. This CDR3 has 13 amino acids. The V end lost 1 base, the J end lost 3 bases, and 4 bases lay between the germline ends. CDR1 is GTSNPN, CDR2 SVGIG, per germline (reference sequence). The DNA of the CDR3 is TGTGCCTGGAGTGCCGATGGGGCCAACGTCCTGACTTTC. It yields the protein CAWSADGANVLTF.

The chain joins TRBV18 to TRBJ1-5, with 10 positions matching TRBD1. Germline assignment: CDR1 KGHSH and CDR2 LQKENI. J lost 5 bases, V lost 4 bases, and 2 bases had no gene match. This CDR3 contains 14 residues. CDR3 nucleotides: TGTGCCAGCTCACAGGGGACAGGGGATCAGCCCCAGCATTTT. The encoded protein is CASSQGTGDQPQHF.

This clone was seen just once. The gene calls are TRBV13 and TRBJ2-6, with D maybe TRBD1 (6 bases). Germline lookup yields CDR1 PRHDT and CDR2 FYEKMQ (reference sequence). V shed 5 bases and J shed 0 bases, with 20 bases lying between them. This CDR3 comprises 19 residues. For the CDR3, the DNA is TGTGCCAGCAGCAACAGGGTTGTTTTATATGGCTCTGGGGCCAACGTCCTGACTTTC. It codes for CASSNRVVLYGSGANVLTF.

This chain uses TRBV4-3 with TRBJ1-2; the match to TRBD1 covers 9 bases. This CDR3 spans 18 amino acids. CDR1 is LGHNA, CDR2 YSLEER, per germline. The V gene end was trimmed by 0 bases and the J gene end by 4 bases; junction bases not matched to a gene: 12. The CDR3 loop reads CASSQDPGTGMNFYGYTF. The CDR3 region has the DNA TGCGCCAGCAGCCAAGATCCGGGGACAGGGATGAATTTCTATGGCTACACCTTC.

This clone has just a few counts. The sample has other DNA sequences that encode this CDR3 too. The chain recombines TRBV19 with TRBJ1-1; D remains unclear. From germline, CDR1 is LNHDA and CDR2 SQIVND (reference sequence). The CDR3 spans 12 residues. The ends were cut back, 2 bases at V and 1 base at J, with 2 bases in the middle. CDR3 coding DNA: TGTGCCAGTAGTATACCGAACACTGAAGCTTTCTTT. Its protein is CASSIPNTEAFF.